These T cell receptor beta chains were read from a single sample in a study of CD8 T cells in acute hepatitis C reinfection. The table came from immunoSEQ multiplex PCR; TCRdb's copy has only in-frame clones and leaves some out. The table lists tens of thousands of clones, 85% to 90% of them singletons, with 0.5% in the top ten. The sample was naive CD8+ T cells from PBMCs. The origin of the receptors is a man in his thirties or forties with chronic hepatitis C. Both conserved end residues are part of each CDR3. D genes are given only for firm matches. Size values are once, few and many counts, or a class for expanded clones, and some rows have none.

cdr3_aa: CASSIGTGNEQFF
cdr3_nt: TGTGCCAGTAGTATAGGGACAGGAAATGAGCAGTTCTTC
clone_size: few
j_call: TRBJ2-1
d_call: TRBD1
v_call: TRBV19

cdr3_aa: CASSPGTGPATQYF
cdr3_nt: TGTGCCAGCAGTCCAGGGACAGGGCCCGCAACGCAGTATTTT
clone_size: NA
j_call: TRBJ2-3
d_call: TRBD1
v_call: TRBV27

cdr3_aa: CASSLSRSPATEKLFF
cdr3_nt: TGTGCCAGCAGTTTATCAAGGAGCCCGGCAACGGAAAAACTGTTTTTT
clone_size: NA
j_call: TRBJ1-4
d_call: NA
v_call: TRBV27

cdr3_aa: CASSVGTSSYNEQFF
cdr3_nt: TGTGCCAGCAGTGTTGGGACGAGCTCCTACAATGAGCAGTTCTTC
clone_size: few
j_call: TRBJ2-1
d_call: NA
v_call: TRBV2

cdr3_aa: CASSPLTWTEAFF
cdr3_nt: TGTGCCAGCAGTCCTCTCACTTGGACTGAAGCTTTCTTT
clone_size: NA
j_call: TRBJ1-1
d_call: NA
v_call: TRBV6-5

cdr3_aa: CASGRADEQYF
cdr3_nt: TGTGCTAGTGGCCGGGCGGACGAGCAGTACTTC
clone_size: NA
j_call: TRBJ2-7
d_call: NA
v_call: TRBV12-5

cdr3_aa: CASSLGTSPDTQYF
cdr3_nt: TGTGCCAGCAGCTTAGGGACTAGCCCCGATACGCAGTATTTT
clone_size: NA
j_call: TRBJ2-3
d_call: TRBD2
v_call: TRBV7-3

cdr3_aa: CASSQAGGRYGYTF
cdr3_nt: TGCGCCAGCAGCCAAGCAGGGGGCCGCTATGGCTACACCTTC
clone_size: NA
j_call: TRBJ1-2
d_call: TRBD1
v_call: TRBV4-1

cdr3_aa: CAWRDKSGTVNQPQHF
cdr3_nt: TGTGCCTGGAGAGATAAATCCGGGACCGTCAATCAGCCCCAGCATTTT
clone_size: NA
j_call: TRBJ1-5
d_call: NA
v_call: TRBV30

cdr3_aa: CAWSLGSEAFF
cdr3_nt: TGTGCCTGGAGTCTGGGGTCAGAGGCTTTCTTT
clone_size: once
j_call: TRBJ1-1
d_call: NA
v_call: TRBV30

cdr3_aa: CASSPPDRLDGYTF
cdr3_nt: TGTGCCAGCAGCCCGCCTGACAGGTTGGATGGCTACACCTTC
clone_size: NA
j_call: TRBJ1-2
d_call: NA
v_call: TRBV7-9

cdr3_aa: CASSYSGGTYNEQFF
cdr3_nt: TGTGCCAGCAGCTACAGCGGGGGGACTTACAATGAGCAGTTCTTC
clone_size: NA
j_call: TRBJ2-1
d_call: TRBD2
v_call: TRBV5-4

cdr3_aa: CASRARGGNEQFF
cdr3_nt: TGTGCCAGCAGAGCCCGTGGGGGGAATGAGCAGTTCTTC
clone_size: NA
j_call: TRBJ2-1
d_call: NA
v_call: TRBV6-1

cdr3_aa: CASRNRWAEAFF
cdr3_nt: TGTGCCAGCAGGAACCGATGGGCTGAAGCTTTCTTT
clone_size: NA
j_call: TRBJ1-1
d_call: NA
v_call: TRBV21-1

cdr3_aa: CASNGLAVEGDTQYF
cdr3_nt: TGTGCCAGCAACGGACTAGCGGTAGAGGGGGATACGCAGTATTTT
clone_size: NA
j_call: TRBJ2-3
d_call: TRBD2
v_call: TRBV6-1

cdr3_aa: CASYGGILGEAFF
cdr3_nt: TGTGCCAGCTACGGGGGAATTCTAGGTGAAGCTTTCTTT
clone_size: NA
j_call: TRBJ1-1
d_call: NA
v_call: TRBV2

cdr3_aa: CASGKENEGNTIYF
cdr3_nt: TGTGCCAGCGGCAAAGAGAATGAGGGAAACACCATATATTTT
clone_size: NA
j_call: TRBJ1-3
d_call: NA
v_call: TRBV28

cdr3_aa: CASSLAGSTDTQYF
cdr3_nt: TGTGCCAGCAGTTTAGCGGGTAGCACAGATACGCAGTATTTT
clone_size: once
j_call: TRBJ2-3
d_call: TRBD2
v_call: TRBV6-5

cdr3_aa: CASEATFGQFF
cdr3_nt: TGTGCCAGCGAAGCGACGTTCGGGCAGTTCTTC
clone_size: once
j_call: TRBJ2-1
d_call: NA
v_call: TRBV7-2

cdr3_aa: CASSLENLDEQYF
cdr3_nt: TGTGCCAGCAGCTTAGAGAACTTAGACGAGCAGTACTTC
clone_size: NA
j_call: TRBJ2-7
d_call: NA
v_call: TRBV7-9

cdr3_aa: CASSLEGGGPYGYTF
cdr3_nt: TGCGCCAGCAGCTTGGAGGGAGGGGGACCCTATGGCTACACCTTC
clone_size: NA
j_call: TRBJ1-2
d_call: NA
v_call: TRBV5-1

cdr3_aa: CASRTPGYEQYF
cdr3_nt: TGTGCCAGCAGAACGCCGGGCTACGAGCAGTACTTC
clone_size: NA
j_call: TRBJ2-7
d_call: NA
v_call: TRBV27

cdr3_aa: CASSFGTGVTYEQYF
cdr3_nt: TGTGCCAGCAGCTTCGGGACAGGGGTGACCTACGAGCAGTACTTC
clone_size: few
j_call: TRBJ2-7
d_call: TRBD1
v_call: TRBV7-9

cdr3_aa: CASSLEGGSNQPQHF
cdr3_nt: TGTGCCAGCAGCTTAGAGGGGGGGTCCAATCAGCCCCAGCATTTT
clone_size: NA
j_call: TRBJ1-5
d_call: NA
v_call: TRBV7-9

cdr3_aa: CASSQGTMNTEAFF
cdr3_nt: TGTGCCAGCAGCCAAGGGACAATGAACACTGAAGCTTTCTTT
clone_size: NA
j_call: TRBJ1-1
d_call: NA
v_call: TRBV5-6

cdr3_aa: CAISLAGGVYEQYF
cdr3_nt: TGTGCCATCAGTTTAGCGGGAGGGGTTTACGAGCAGTACTTC
clone_size: few
j_call: TRBJ2-7
d_call: TRBD2
v_call: TRBV10-3

cdr3_aa: CASSSDPNTEAFF
cdr3_nt: TGCGCCAGCAGCAGTGACCCGAACACTGAAGCTTTCTTT
clone_size: NA
j_call: TRBJ1-1
d_call: NA
v_call: TRBV5-1

cdr3_aa: CASRQGVNTEAFF
cdr3_nt: TGTGCCAGCAGACAGGGAGTGAACACTGAAGCTTTCTTT
clone_size: NA
j_call: TRBJ1-1
d_call: TRBD1
v_call: TRBV19

cdr3_aa: CASSPGGGTNEKLFF
cdr3_nt: TGTGCCAGCAGCCCCGGTGGGGGGACTAATGAAAAACTGTTTTTT
clone_size: NA
j_call: TRBJ1-4
d_call: NA
v_call: TRBV7-3

cdr3_aa: CASGTGLAGGHNEQFF
cdr3_nt: TGTGCTAGTGGAACTGGACTAGCGGGGGGACACAATGAGCAGTTCTTC
clone_size: NA
j_call: TRBJ2-1
d_call: TRBD2
v_call: TRBV12-5

cdr3_aa: CASSKGANEQYF
cdr3_nt: TGTGCCAGCAGCAAGGGTGCAAACGAGCAGTACTTC
clone_size: few
j_call: TRBJ2-7
d_call: NA
v_call: TRBV7-9

cdr3_aa: CASSHKYF
cdr3_nt: TGTGCCAGCAGTCACAAGTACTTC
clone_size: NA
j_call: TRBJ2-7
d_call: NA
v_call: TRBV6-1

cdr3_aa: CASSVRDNYGYTF
cdr3_nt: TGTGCCAGCAGCGTACGGGATAACTATGGCTACACCTTC
clone_size: once
j_call: TRBJ1-2
d_call: NA
v_call: TRBV9

cdr3_aa: CASSQGAGGTDTQYF
cdr3_nt: TGTGCCAGCAGCCAAGGGGCGGGAGGGACAGATACGCAGTATTTT
clone_size: NA
j_call: TRBJ2-3
d_call: TRBD2
v_call: TRBV4-2

cdr3_aa: CASSPGTSGGVYTGELFF
cdr3_nt: TGTGCCAGCAGCCCCGGGACTAGCGGGGGGGTATACACCGGGGAGCTGTTTTTT
clone_size: NA
j_call: TRBJ2-2
d_call: TRBD2
v_call: TRBV7-3

cdr3_aa: CAGSRGLAETQYF
cdr3_nt: TGTGCCGGCAGCAGAGGACTAGCAGAGACCCAGTACTTC
clone_size: NA
j_call: TRBJ2-5
d_call: TRBD2
v_call: TRBV6-5

cdr3_aa: CASSMATGDYEQYF
cdr3_nt: TGCGCCAGCAGCATGGCGACAGGAGACTACGAGCAGTACTTC
clone_size: few
j_call: TRBJ2-7
d_call: NA
v_call: TRBV5-1

cdr3_aa: CASSQTSSGEQYF
cdr3_nt: TGTGCCAGCAGTCAGACTAGTTCGGGGGAGCAGTACTTC
clone_size: NA
j_call: TRBJ2-7
d_call: NA
v_call: TRBV13

cdr3_aa: CASSANRERGYTF
cdr3_nt: TGTGCCAGCAGCGCCAACAGGGAAAGGGGCTACACCTTC
clone_size: NA
j_call: TRBJ1-2
d_call: NA
v_call: TRBV11-2

cdr3_aa: CASSAGTSGYEQYF
cdr3_nt: TGTGCCAGCAGCGCCGGGACTAGCGGGTACGAGCAGTACTTC
clone_size: NA
j_call: TRBJ2-7
d_call: TRBD2
v_call: TRBV9

cdr3_aa: CASSQETGAYGYTF
cdr3_nt: TGCGCCAGCAGCCAAGAGACAGGGGCCTATGGCTACACCTTC
clone_size: NA
j_call: TRBJ1-2
d_call: TRBD1
v_call: TRBV5-1

cdr3_aa: CASSDRAYGYTF
cdr3_nt: TGTGCCAGCAGCGACAGGGCGTATGGCTACACCTTC
clone_size: few
j_call: TRBJ1-2
d_call: NA
v_call: TRBV9

cdr3_aa: CASSKTGTAVYPGGITEAFF
cdr3_nt: TGTGCCAGCAGCAAAACCGGGACAGCCGTCTACCCGGGCGGGATTACTGAAGCTTTCTTT
clone_size: NA
j_call: TRBJ1-1
d_call: NA
v_call: TRBV21-1

cdr3_aa: CASSAGLAGDTQYF
cdr3_nt: TGTGCCAGCAGCGCGGGACTAGCAGGAGATACGCAGTATTTT
clone_size: NA
j_call: TRBJ2-3
d_call: TRBD2
v_call: TRBV9

cdr3_aa: CASSLAGPSSYNEQFF
cdr3_nt: TGTGCCAGCAGCTTGGCGGGTCCTTCTTCCTACAATGAGCAGTTCTTC
clone_size: NA
j_call: TRBJ2-1
d_call: NA
v_call: TRBV5-6

cdr3_aa: CASSLAGGDEQFF
cdr3_nt: TGTGCCAGCAGCTTAGCTGGGGGCGATGAGCAGTTCTTC
clone_size: NA
j_call: TRBJ2-1
d_call: NA
v_call: TRBV7-6

cdr3_aa: CASSDRVSYEQYF
cdr3_nt: TGTGCCAGCAGCGACAGGGTTAGTTACGAGCAGTACTTC
clone_size: NA
j_call: TRBJ2-7
d_call: TRBD1
v_call: TRBV27

cdr3_aa: CSAETVYGYTF
cdr3_nt: TGCAGCGCCGAGACAGTCTATGGCTACACCTTC
clone_size: few
j_call: TRBJ1-2
d_call: NA
v_call: TRBV29-1

cdr3_aa: CASSPETSGGYNEQFF
cdr3_nt: TGTGCCAGCAGCCCCGAAACTAGCGGGGGGTACAATGAGCAGTTCTTC
clone_size: NA
j_call: TRBJ2-1
d_call: TRBD2
v_call: TRBV9

cdr3_aa: CASSPKAQAPSYEQYF
cdr3_nt: TGTGCCAGCAGCCCCAAGGCCCAGGCCCCCTCGTACGAGCAGTACTTC
clone_size: once
j_call: TRBJ2-7
d_call: NA
v_call: TRBV7-9

cdr3_aa: CATSEDREQFF
cdr3_nt: TGTGCCACCAGCGAGGACCGGGAGCAGTTCTTC
clone_size: NA
j_call: TRBJ2-1
d_call: NA
v_call: TRBV15

cdr3_aa: CASSQVAGDNEQFF
cdr3_nt: TGTGCCAGCAGCCAAGTGGCGGGCGACAATGAGCAGTTCTTC
clone_size: NA
j_call: TRBJ2-1
d_call: NA
v_call: TRBV14

cdr3_aa: CASRLATGAGELFF
cdr3_nt: TGTGCCAGCAGACTAGCGACAGGAGCCGGGGAGCTGTTTTTT
clone_size: NA
j_call: TRBJ2-2
d_call: NA
v_call: TRBV6-5

cdr3_aa: CASSLQGQHYEQYF
cdr3_nt: TGCGCCAGCAGCTTGCAGGGACAGCATTACGAGCAGTACTTC
clone_size: NA
j_call: TRBJ2-7
d_call: TRBD1
v_call: TRBV5-1

cdr3_aa: CASSQEKSPTYSYEQYF
cdr3_nt: TGCGCCAGCAGCCAAGAGAAGTCACCAACCTACTCCTACGAGCAGTACTTC
clone_size: NA
j_call: TRBJ2-7
d_call: NA
v_call: TRBV4-3

cdr3_aa: CASSGINTEAFF
cdr3_nt: TGTGCCAGCAGCGGAATCAACACTGAAGCTTTCTTT
clone_size: NA
j_call: TRBJ1-1
d_call: NA
v_call: TRBV7-6

cdr3_aa: CAWTQRTGEGYTF
cdr3_nt: TGTGCCTGGACCCAACGGACAGGGGAAGGCTACACCTTC
clone_size: NA
j_call: TRBJ1-2
d_call: TRBD1
v_call: TRBV30

cdr3_aa: CASSLGQTSTDTQYF
cdr3_nt: TGCGCCAGCAGCTTGGGACAGACGTCCACAGATACGCAGTATTTT
clone_size: NA
j_call: TRBJ2-3
d_call: NA
v_call: TRBV5-1

cdr3_aa: CAWNRLADLYEQYF
cdr3_nt: TGTGCCTGGAACAGACTAGCGGACCTCTACGAGCAGTACTTC
clone_size: NA
j_call: TRBJ2-7
d_call: TRBD2
v_call: TRBV30